This TCR beta chain was documented in a study of identical twins. There are many counts of this clonotype. Its antigen is as yet unknown. Each CDR3 protein gets one entry after TCRdb re-called the 5' RACE reads with MiXCR. The sample shows a few hundred thousand distinct CDR3 sequences, 7% to 9.5% of them seen only once. Whole-study results and caveats: While abundant cord blood beta clonotypes carried fewer insertions, memory repertoires showed no such pattern. In monozygotic twins, models underestimated the sharing of out-of-frame TCR alpha. The presence of invariant MAIT and iNKT cells could partly confound analyses of zero-insertion sequences.

This CDR3 has 14 amino acids. With 3 bases clipped from V and 4 bases from J, the junction kept 5 bases outside the gene matches. Germline lookup yields CDR1 SGHKS and CDR2 YYEKEE (reference sequence). Every sampled donor was Caucasian and healthy. The source material was naive T cells sorted from blood. The receptor comes from a woman aged 50 to 60 in good health. V and J are TRBV5-5 and TRBJ1-1; 8 nucleotides match TRBD1. CDR3 sequence: CASSWTGQSTEAFF. In DNA, the CDR3 is TGTGCCAGCAGCTGGACAGGGCAGAGCACTGAAGCTTTCTTT.